These 5 T cell receptor beta chains originate from one sample sequenced in a study of PD-1 blockade in classical Hodgkin lymphoma. Autologous stem cell transplantation was followed by relapse in every patient, and brentuximab vedotin exposure varied. Sequenced by immunoSEQ multiplex PCR; TCRdb stores in-frame clones only, minus some. The table has around 20,000 clones, 80% seen once. The material was peripheral blood mononuclear cells (PBMCs), obtained at baseline. These receptor sequences come from a human donor with classical Hodgkin lymphoma.

This clone occurred once. The germline gene is not matched at one end of the junction; a read error may be the cause. DNA of the CDR3: TGTGCCAGCACCTTGACAGGGGGGGGAAACACCATATATTTT. Translated, it gives CASTLTGGGNTIYF. This chain links TRBV5-6 with TRBJ1-3; TRBD1 matches 9 bases. The CDR3 totals 14 residues. Per germline, CDR1 SGHDT and CDR2 YYEEEE.

The chain is built from TRBV5-6 and TRBJ1-6; no clear D gene. Germline CDR1 reads SGHDT; CDR2 reads YYEEEE. The CDR3 totals 16 residues. Trimming took off 4 bases at V and 6 bases at J, with 17 bases between the two ends. The CDR3 loop reads CASSPRSSRINSPLHF. The CDR3 nucleotides are TGTGCCAGCAGCCCCCGTAGCAGTCGAATTAATTCACCCCTCCACTTT.

This clone was detected only a few times. This chain joins TRBV6-4 and TRBJ1-1; D is uncertain. This CDR3 spans 13 amino acids. Per the germline V gene, CDR1 is MRHNA and CDR2 is SNTAGT. Between the trimmed V and J ends, which lost 0 bases and 2 bases, there was a span of 4 bases. In DNA, the CDR3 is TGTGCCAGCAGTGACTCGGACAACACTGAAGCTTTCTTT. Amino acids: CASSDSDNTEAFF.

This clone came up a few times. CDR3 protein: CASSLEVGATEAFF. CDR3 in DNA: TGTGCCAGCAGCTTGGAAGTGGGAGCCACTGAAGCTTTCTTT. The V and J genes are TRBV5-5 and TRBJ1-1; D is unresolved. The germline V gene encodes CDR1 SGHKS and CDR2 YYEKEE (reference sequence). V dropped 0 bases and J dropped 4 bases, with 10 bases sitting between them. CDR3 length equals 14 residues.

V is TRBV5-8 and J is TRBJ2-7; 7 nucleotides align to TRBD2. Trimming cost V 4 bases and J 7 bases; bases outside gene matches: 14. CDR3 size: 15 residues. Germline V lookup: CDR1 SGHTS, CDR2 YDEGEE. The CDR3 nucleotides are TGTGCCAGCAGCCCAGGACGGGGGGTTTCAGGGGAGCAGTACTTC. This codes for CASSPGRGVSGEQYF.